This is a list of T cell receptor beta chains from one sample in a study of T cell changes during pregnancy in multiple sclerosis. Libraries were prepared by immunoSEQ multiplex PCR; TCRdb keeps only in-frame clonotypes and omits some of them. The top ten hold over 1% of the sample, which has 60,000 to 70,000 clones, 91% seen once. The sequencing here drew on peripheral blood, taken after pregnancy. The receptors shown here come from a female donor in good health, enrolled as a control in a pregnancy study. The CDR3 runs from the conserved cysteine through the conserved F or W. The D gene is left open where the match is weak. Clone size is given for some rows only: seen once, a few or many times, or a class if the clone is expanded.

J gene | D gene | V gene | clone size | CDR3 protein | CDR3 DNA
TRBJ2-5 | NA | TRBV10-3 | NA | CATAGDQETQYF | TGTGCGACTGCAGGGGATCAAGAGACCCAGTACTTC
TRBJ1-3 | NA | TRBV4-1 | NA | CASSHNGNTIYF | TGCGCCAGCAGCCACAATGGAAACACCATATATTTT
TRBJ1-1 | NA | TRBV7-3 | few | CASSLQGWTEAFF | TGTGCCAGCAGCTTGCAGGGTTGGACTGAAGCTTTCTTT
TRBJ1-1 | NA | TRBV19 | NA | CASSSGTSPRAFF | TGTGCCAGTAGTAGCGGGACTTCCCCCCGAGCTTTCTTT
TRBJ1-2 | TRBD1 | TRBV4-1 | NA | CASSHPGQASPSSNYGYTF | TGCGCCAGCAGCCATCCGGGACAGGCCTCACCCTCTTCTAACTATGGCTACACCTTC
TRBJ1-4 | NA | TRBV5-1 | NA | CASSLEPQGGGEKLFF | TGCGCCAGCAGCTTGGAGCCACAGGGCGGAGGCGAAAAACTGTTTTTT
TRBJ1-2 | NA | TRBV4-3 | NA | CASSQHLTGGSYGYTF | TGCGCCAGCAGCCAACACCTGACAGGAGGCTCCTATGGCTACACCTTC
TRBJ1-5 | TRBD1 | TRBV7-9 | NA | CASILWTGNVGNQPQHF | TGTGCCAGCATCCTTTGGACAGGGAATGTTGGCAATCAGCCCCAGCATTTT
TRBJ2-2 | NA | TRBV6-5 | NA | CASSSPPVPTGELFF | TGTGCCAGCAGTTCGCCCCCGGTTCCCACCGGGGAGCTGTTTTTT
TRBJ1-2 | NA | TRBV9 | NA | CASSVAQGQGGYGYTF | TGTGCCAGCAGCGTAGCGCAGGGGCAGGGTGGCTATGGCTACACCTTC
TRBJ2-2 | NA | TRBV4-2 | once | CASSQLTLRDTLDTGELFF | TGTGCCAGCAGCCAACTAACCTTGAGGGACACACTAGACACCGGGGAGCTGTTTTTT
TRBJ1-3 | NA | TRBV6-5 | NA | CASRSGGSGNTIYF | TGTGCCAGCAGGTCCGGGGGGTCTGGAAACACCATATATTTT
TRBJ2-5 | NA | TRBV7-9 | NA | CASSLGGRETQYF | TGTGCCAGCAGCTTAGGAGGCAGAGAGACCCAGTACTTC
TRBJ2-7 | NA | TRBV27 | once | CASSLSGPGAGYEQYF | TGTGCCAGCAGTTTATCCGGGCCAGGGGCTGGATACGAGCAGTACTTC
TRBJ1-1 | TRBD1 | TRBV19 | NA | CASSIDRGRDVGGMNTEAFF | TGTGCCAGTAGTATCGACAGGGGGCGGGATGTGGGGGGCATGAACACTGAAGCTTTCTTT
TRBJ1-5 | NA | TRBV27 | NA | CASSPIATGKQPQHF | TGTGCCAGCAGTCCCATTGCTACAGGGAAACAGCCCCAGCATTTT
TRBJ1-3 | TRBD1 | TRBV30 | NA | CAWSADRGGNTIYF | TGTGCCTGGAGTGCAGACAGGGGAGGAAACACCATATATTTT
TRBJ2-3 | NA | TRBV5-6 | NA | CASSLGPTSTDTQYF | TGTGCCAGCAGCCTAGGCCCCACTAGCACAGATACGCAGTATTTT
TRBJ1-6 | TRBD1 | TRBV6-6 | NA | CASSYSDRDDSPLHF | TGTGCCAGCAGTTACTCAGACAGGGACGACTCACCCCTCCACTTT
TRBJ1-6 | TRBD1 | TRBV13 | NA | CASSSSRQGASSPLHF | TGTGCCAGCAGCTCCTCACGACAGGGGGCAAGTTCACCCCTCCACTTT
TRBJ2-5 | TRBD1 | TRBV5-6 | NA | CASSKYQGTVQETQYF | TGTGCCAGCAGCAAGTATCAGGGGACAGTGCAAGAGACCCAGTACTTC
TRBJ2-6 | NA | TRBV6-1 | NA | CASSEGELSGANVLTF | TGTGCCAGCAGTGAAGGGGAGCTATCTGGGGCCAACGTCCTGACTTTC
TRBJ1-1 | NA | TRBV5-4 | NA | CASSIPKNTEAFF | TGTGCCAGCAGCATTCCCAAAAACACTGAAGCTTTCTTT
TRBJ1-4 | TRBD1 | TRBV11-1 | NA | CASSLASAGQIATNEKLFF | TGTGCCAGCAGCTTAGCGAGTGCGGGACAGATTGCAACTAATGAAAAACTGTTTTTT
TRBJ2-5 | NA | TRBV30 | once | CAWSAKGGGAETQYF | TGTGCCTGGAGTGCTAAGGGCGGGGGCGCGGAGACCCAGTACTTC
TRBJ2-7 | NA | TRBV4-3 | NA | CASSQESNSYTYEQYF | TGCGCCAGCAGCCAAGAATCAAACAGTTATACCTACGAGCAGTACTTC